Listed below are T cell receptor beta chains from one sample, sequenced in a study of blood T cell repertoires in COVID-19. Generated by immunoSEQ multiplex PCR, the TCRdb table keeps only in-frame clones and is missing some. The repertoire holds about 64,000 clones, with approximately 88% as singletons. Sequenced: peripheral blood. Source of these receptors: a woman aged 60 to 75 with COVID-19, enrolled during active disease. Both conserved end residues are trimmed from each CDR3. The size entry is marked missing in some rows and otherwise reads once, few, many or a size class.

CDR3 protein | V gene | clone size
SAGHSRADTQY | TRBV29-1 | NA
ASSLEGARLAF | TRBV11-3 | NA
ASSLSSGRPPYKF | TRBV7-2 | NA
ASSLPHGVTYEQY | TRBV11-2 | NA
ASSLASGTAVSYEQY | TRBV5-1 | NA
AWSVRQGREKLF | TRBV30 | NA
ASSAGLAQPQH | TRBV7-2 | NA
ASSGPGLASTDTQY | TRBV6-2/TRBV6-3 | NA
ASSPGTGIETQY | TRBV11-3 | NA
ASSTTQVQF | TRBV12-3/TRBV12-4 | NA
ASSLGGGWQRDGYT | TRBV11-2 | once
ASSRGGFPEAF | TRBV4-3 | NA
ASSPQGQGAGANVLT | TRBV5-1 | NA
ASTPRVPRQDSPLH | TRBV28 | NA
ASSWMTGSYGYT | TRBV5-4 | once
ASSLGGQVNEKLF | TRBV19 | NA
AISESGHASNTGELF | TRBV10-3 | once
SVDNGQGARYEQY | TRBV29-1 | NA
ASSSYLPDWNNEQF | TRBV7-8 | once
ASRTGTYNSPLH | TRBV7-2 | NA
ASSYDRANTEAF | TRBV6-5 | NA
ATSPSSRGLDGELF | TRBV24-1 | NA
ASSGSHYTPGQGNAKLF | TRBV11-3 | NA
ASSLVERETQY | TRBV11-3 | few
ASTVGGRGTDTQY | TRBV9 | NA
ASSSGTSGITDTQY | TRBV9 | NA
ASSMATANQPQH | TRBV19 | NA
ASSRSLASDTQY | TRBV4-3 | NA
ASSPGQALESYNEQF | TRBV7-8 | NA
AWSRGDTQY | TRBV30 | NA
ASRIAGIQETQY | TRBV6-5 | few
ASSLTNYNEQF | TRBV7-8 | NA
ATRGTGETEAF | TRBV2 | NA
ASFGGYGTEAF | TRBV6-5 | NA
ASSLGGGARSTDTQY | TRBV7-8 | NA
ASSRGTGSGNTIY | TRBV4-3 | once
ASSGTGESSYNEQF | TRBV2 | NA
ASSLGQGKSGYT | TRBV11-3 | NA
ASSILDRDYNEQF | TRBV13 | NA
ASSPMGLAGLSYNEQF | TRBV5-1 | NA
ASRPGQNQETQY | TRBV6-6 | NA
ASSIDRHSYGYT | TRBV11-2 | NA
ASSLGTPNSPLH | TRBV11-2 | few
ASSLIQDPYEQY | TRBV27 | NA
ASRKGTGGFTGELF | TRBV4-3 | NA
ASSPGGRYEQY | TRBV11-2 | NA
ASSVFPGDGYT | TRBV9 | NA
ATRPGQGGKLF | TRBV19 | NA
ASTPGGATNSPLH | TRBV5-1 | NA
ASSTGEAHGYT | TRBV6-6 | NA
ASSQGGSDETQY | TRBV4-2 | NA
ASSPQGILGYT | TRBV5-1 | NA
ASSLVEGMNYGYT | TRBV7-2 | once
ASRNRGISEQY | TRBV19 | NA
ASSLMAGGYNEQF | TRBV7-9 | once
ASSRDYYTDTQY | TRBV7-2 | NA
ASSLDGNYGYT | TRBV5-8 | NA
ASSLTSGPQAQY | TRBV27 | NA
ASSSDRAGATNEKLF | TRBV5-6 | NA